Each of the 26 T cell receptor beta chains below was sequenced from the same sample in a study of blood T cell repertoires in COVID-19. Assay used: immunoSEQ multiplex PCR; TCRdb lists only in-frame clones, some missing. The sample has about 320,000 clones; over 85% are singletons. The sample taken for sequencing was PBMCs or T cells enriched from blood (not recorded which). The receptors were sampled from a man aged 60 to 69 who had recovered from COVID-19.

The gene calls are TRBV12-3 or TRBV12-4 and TRBJ2-5, with D hard to call. The V end was cut by 5 bases, the J end by 0 bases, with 4 bases between. The CDR3 loop spans 12 amino acids. The CDR3 DNA follows: TGTGCCAGCAGTCAGTACCAAGAGACCCAGTACTTC. The encoded protein is CASSQYQETQYF.

This clone was observed once. The V and J genes are TRBV11-3 and TRBJ2-5; possibly TRBD1 for D (6 bases). Trimming left V 4 bases short and J 9 bases short, with 21 bases between. The CDR3 spans 15 residues. Per the germline V gene, CDR1 is SGHNT and CDR2 is YENEEA. CDR3 protein: CASSSQVAPKGAQYF. In nucleotides, the CDR3 is TGTGCCAGCAGCTCCCAGGTAGCGCCAAAGGGGGCCCAGTACTTC. The full variable domain, completed using reference TRBV11-3 and TRBJ2-5, is EAGVVQSPRYKIIEKKQPVAFWCNPISGHNTLYWYLQNLGQGPELLIRYENEEAVDDSQLPKDRFSAERLKGVDSTLKIQPAELGDSAVYLCASSSQVAPKGAQYFGPGTRLLVL.

Worth noting for this clone: A clone one base away is much larger, so this may be a read error. The chain combines TRBV6-1 with TRBJ2-7, with D possibly TRBD1 on 5 matching bases. V dropped 2 bases and J dropped 3 bases, with 5 bases sitting between them. Germline V lookup: CDR1 MNHNS, CDR2 SASEGT. The CDR3 extends over 12 amino acids. Here the CDR3 DNA reads TGTGCCAGCAGTGAACAGGGCTACGAGCAGTACTTC. As protein: CASSEQGYEQYF.

The chain is built from TRBV7-8 and TRBJ1-4; D not resolved. The germline gives CDR1 SGHVS, CDR2 FQNEAQ. V lost 0 bases and J 3 bases, leaving 11 bases between the germline ends. There are 16 residues in the CDR3. The CDR3 coding sequence is TGTGCCAGCAGCTTAGCGCTGAGTGACTCTAATGAAAAACTGTTTTTT. Encoded protein: CASSLALSDSNEKLFF.

This sequence joins TRBV6-6 and TRBJ2-1; D is possibly TRBD2 (5 bases). Germline CDR1 MNHNY, CDR2 SVGAGI (reference sequence). V was pared by 4 bases and J by 1 base, with 11 bases between. The CDR3 contains 15 residues. The CDR3: CASSSGGFSYNEQFF. Written as DNA, the CDR3 is TGTGCCAGCAGTTCCGGAGGCTTTTCCTACAATGAGCAGTTCTTC.

The chain combines TRBV7-2 with TRBJ2-7; weak D call: TRBD2 (6 bases). The V end lost 4 bases, the J end lost 3 bases, and 16 bases lay between the germline ends. Germline V CDR1 and CDR2: SGHTA, FQGNSA. The CDR3 length is 15 residues. The DNA for the CDR3 is TGTGCCAGCAGCTCCTACAGTTGGGGGGACTACGAGCAGTACTTC. Protein sequence: CASSSYSWGDYEQYF.

This clone was seen a single time. CDR3 DNA: TGTGCCAGCTCACGAGACATAGGGACAGGGGCCGGGGAGCTGTTTTTT. Translating gives CASSRDIGTGAGELFF. The J gene is TRBJ2-2, the V gene TRBV18; 10 bases are shared with TRBD1. Germline lookup yields CDR1 KGHSH and CDR2 LQKENI. There are 16 residues in the CDR3. J gave up 6 bases and V 4 bases, and 8 bases lay outside the gene matches. The whole variable domain, filled in from reference TRBV18 and TRBJ2-2, reads NAGVMQNPRHLVRRRGQEARLRCSPMKGHSHVYWYRQLPEEGLKFMVYLQKENIIDESGMPKERFSAEFPKEGPSILRIQQVVRGDSAAYFCASSRDIGTGAGELFFGEGSRLTVL.

This chain connects TRBV3-1 (or the pseudogene TRBV3-2) to TRBJ2-7; D perhaps matches TRBD1 (5 bases). CDR3 size: 14 residues. V lost 2 bases to trimming and J lost 6 bases, with 14 bases between them. The germline V gene has CDR1 LGHDT and CDR2 YNNKEL (reference sequence). The chain's CDR3 is CASSQFSRVSEQYF. For the CDR3, the DNA is TGTGCCAGCAGCCAATTTTCCAGGGTCTCCGAGCAGTACTTC.

This clone was recorded once. This chain connects TRBV4-1 to TRBJ1-1; 7 bases are shared with TRBD1. CDR1 is MGHRA, CDR2 YSYEKL, per germline. CDR3 length: 15 amino acids. V trimming: 0 bases; J trimming: 4 bases; junction bases outside the gene matches: 5. The CDR3 protein is CASSQESEGATEAFF. The CDR3 coding sequence is TGCGCCAGCAGCCAAGAGTCGGAGGGGGCCACTGAAGCTTTCTTT.

The rearrangement links TRBV12-5 to TRBJ2-7; maybe TRBD1 (6 bases). There are 16 residues in the CDR3. Looked up from germline, CDR1 is LGHNT and CDR2 is FRNRAP. V lost 3 bases and J lost 1, with 16 bases in between. CDR3 DNA sequence: TGTGCTAGTGGTTTAATCTACGGGACACCATCCTACGAGCAGTACTTC. Protein sequence: CASGLIYGTPSYEQYF.

This sequence joins TRBV7-9 and TRBJ1-1; D gene uncertain. The CDR3 consists of 18 residues. Germline V gene data show CDR1 as SEHNR and CDR2 as FQNEAQ (reference sequence). Between the trimmed V and J ends, which lost 6 bases and 1 base, there was a span of 24 bases. The CDR3: CASRSIPGRAAENTEAFF. CDR3 DNA: TGTGCCAGCAGATCAATTCCGGGGAGGGCGGCGGAGAACACTGAAGCTTTCTTT.

The gene calls are TRBV5-1 and TRBJ1-2, with D perhaps TRBD1 (5 bases). The germline V gene encodes CDR1 SGHRS and CDR2 YFSETQ. This CDR3 comprises 15 residues. Trimming left V 3 bases short and J 2 bases short, with 14 bases between. In DNA, the CDR3 is TGCGCCAGCAGCTACTCACCGACAGAGAACTATGGCTACACCTTC. Translating gives CASSYSPTENYGYTF.

This clone was found once. This chain links TRBV7-8 with TRBJ2-5; 7 bases are a match to TRBD2. In germline, CDR1 is SGHVS, CDR2 FQNEAQ. The CDR3 loop spans 18 amino acids. Trimming took 0 bases from V and 5 from J; bases not matched to a gene: 15. In DNA form, the CDR3 reads TGTGCCAGCAGCTTAGCGCGCGGGGGTAATCGACGCTCGGAGACCCAGTACTTC. Protein: CASSLARGGNRRSETQYF. The complete variable domain, with remaining parts taken from reference TRBV7-8 and TRBJ2-5, reads GAGVSQSPRYKVAKRGQDVALRCDPISGHVSLFWYQQALGQGPEFLTYFQNEAQLDKSGLPSDRFFAERPEGSVSTLKIQRTQQEDSAVYLCASSLARGGNRRSETQYFGPGTRLLVL.

The chain couples TRBV13 to TRBJ2-3; D might be TRBD2 (6 bases). The germline gives CDR1 PRHDT, CDR2 FYEKMQ (reference sequence). The CDR3 loop spans 14 amino acids. V was clipped by 6 bases and J by 2 bases, with 12 bases between them. CDR3: CASRYLANTDTQYF. In nucleotides, the CDR3 is TGTGCCAGCAGATACCTAGCGAACACAGATACGCAGTATTTT.

Concerning this clone: Relative to the germline gene, one junction end is altered; a read error may explain this. The J gene is TRBJ1-6, the V gene TRBV6-5; the D gene is possibly TRBD1 (5 bases). Germline V CDR1 and CDR2: MNHEY, SVGAGI. CDR3 length: 14 residues. Here the CDR3 reads CASRYSPGSSPLHF. CDR3 DNA: TGTGCCAGCAGATACTCCCCAGGGTCATCACCCCTCCACTTT.

The V call is TRBV9, the J call TRBJ2-2; D might be TRBD1 (6 bases). V lost 0 bases to trimming and J lost 7 bases, with 16 bases between them. The CDR3 extends over 16 amino acids. Germline assignment: CDR1 SGDLS and CDR2 YYNGEE. This chain's CDR3 is CASSVGQARDGGELFF. The CDR3 DNA follows: TGTGCCAGCAGCGTAGGACAGGCGAGGGATGGCGGGGAGCTGTTTTTT. Variable domain in full (rest from reference TRBV9 and TRBJ2-2): DSGVTQTPKHLITATGQRVTLRCSPRSGDLSVYWYQQSLDQGLQFLIQYYNGEERAKGNILERFSAQQFPDLHSELNLSSLELGDSALYFCASSVGQARDGGELFFGEGSRLTVL.

The genes are TRBV14 and TRBJ2-7, with 8 bases lining up with TRBD1. The CDR3 is 13 amino acids. Unmatched junction bases numbered 3, after V lost 4 bases and J lost 4 bases. Germline assignment: CDR1 SGHDN and CDR2 FVKESK. In DNA form, the CDR3 reads TGTGCCAGCAGCCGCAGGGGGCGGTACGAGCAGTACTTC. Translation gives CASSRRGRYEQYF. Looking up the rest from reference TRBV14 and TRBJ2-7 gives the full variable domain: EAGVTQFPSHSVIEKGQTVTLRCDPISGHDNLYWYRRVMGKEIKFLLHFVKESKQDESGMPNNRFLAERTGGTYSTLKVQPAELEDSGVYFCASSRRGRYEQYFGPGTRLTVT.

The table lists this clone with a few counts. The chain links TRBV2 to TRBJ2-1, with D possibly matching TRBD1 (8 bases). The ends were cut back, 9 bases at V and 2 bases at J, with 14 bases in the middle. The CDR3 spans 14 residues. CDR1 SNHLY and CDR2 FYNNEI come from the germline V gene. The CDR3 DNA is TGTGCCAGTGGACAGGGAGGGGCCTACAATGAGCAGTTCTTC. It yields the protein CASGQGGAYNEQFF.

The chain links TRBV7-8 to TRBJ2-7; D is possibly TRBD1 (5 bases). V was trimmed by 1 base and J by 5 bases, leaving 18 bases between them. CDR3 size: 16 residues. CDR1 and CDR2 from the germline V gene are SGHVS and FQNEAQ. CDR3 sequence: CASSLGGARPQNEQYF. CDR3 sequence (DNA): TGTGCCAGCAGCTTAGGTGGGGCAAGGCCTCAAAACGAGCAGTACTTC.

The chain links TRBV6-2 or TRBV6-3 to TRBJ1-2; 7 nucleotides match TRBD1. V lost 6 bases, J lost 3 bases, and 4 bases stayed unmatched. CDR1 is MNHEY, CDR2 SVGEGT, per germline. The CDR3 loop spans 13 amino acids. The CDR3 reads CASSKDRDYGYTF. CDR3 coding DNA: TGTGCCAGCAGCAAAGACAGGGACTATGGCTACACCTTC.

This rearrangement joins TRBV6-2 or TRBV6-3 to TRBJ2-7, with TRBD1 matching 7 bases. V trimming: 2 bases; J trimming: 0 bases; junction bases outside the gene matches: 7. The CDR3 covers 16 residues. CDR1 is MNHEY and CDR2 is SVGEGT in the germline V gene. CDR3 amino acids: CASSYLGQESSYEQYF. Here the CDR3 DNA reads TGTGCCAGCAGTTACCTAGGACAGGAGTCCTCCTACGAGCAGTACTTC.

Of note for this clone: Other DNA sequences from this sample encode an identical CDR3 as well. The chain carries TRBV12-3 or TRBV12-4 and TRBJ1-1; maybe TRBD1 (6 bases). The CDR3 covers 13 residues. Trimming removed 6 bases from V and 4 bases from J, with 12 bases in between. The CDR3 nucleotides are TGTGCCAGCAGCCTTAGGGGGGGCACTGAAGCTTTCTTT. It is translated as CASSLRGGTEAFF.

The genes are TRBV11-1 and TRBJ1-1; D remains ambiguous. Germline values: CDR1 SGHAT, CDR2 FQDESV (reference sequence). This CDR3 spans 14 amino acids. V lost 1 base and J 1 base, leaving 7 bases between the germline ends. For the CDR3, the DNA is TGTGCCAGCAGCTTAGTGACTCAGAACACTGAAGCTTTCTTT. Translating it yields CASSLVTQNTEAFF.

The chain has TRBV28 and TRBJ1-2, with D possibly being TRBD1 (5 bases). The CDR3 length is 13 residues. CDR1 and CDR2 from the germline V gene are MDHEN and SYDVKM. Trimming stripped 6 bases from V and 6 bases from J, with 14 bases between. CDR3 loop: CASSPGFLDGYTF. Here the CDR3 DNA reads TGTGCCAGCAGCCCAGGGTTTTTGGATGGCTACACCTTC.

The chain joins TRBV27 to TRBJ2-7, with 8 bases that match TRBD2. The CDR3 is made up of 13 amino acids. V trimming: 4 bases; J trimming: 4 bases; junction bases outside the gene matches: 3. The germline gives CDR1 MNHEY, CDR2 SMNVEV (reference sequence). In DNA, the CDR3 is TGTGCCAGCAGTTCCGGGGGGGGTTACGAGCAGTACTTC. As protein: CASSSGGGYEQYF.

J is TRBJ1-5 and V is TRBV28; D is possibly TRBD1 (6 bases). CDR3 length equals 14 residues. Germline V gene sequence: CDR1 MDHEN, CDR2 SYDVKM. The V end was cut by 7 bases, the J end by 9 bases, with 19 bases between. The CDR3 DNA reads TGTGCCAGCATCCTAGGGGGAGAGGTTGGGCCCCAGCATTTT. Amino acids: CASILGGEVGPQHF.